This TCR beta chain was captured by sequencing in a study of blood T cell repertoires in COVID-19. Study information: COVID-19 samples, acute and convalescent, were from the United States, Italy and Spain. Sources were T cells, B-cell-depleted T cells, or PBMCs; the material itself was cDNA or gDNA.

In the source study's methods: Estimation of nucleated cell counts was performed using reference gene primer amplification. The repertoire was sequenced with immunoSEQ multiplex PCR; TCRdb's copy has only in-frame clones and lacks some. The V and J calls and clone size are taken from that table; D and trimming were inferred from the DNA. This sample has around 260,000 clones, with 75% to 90% found just once. Germline CDR1 SQVTM, CDR2 ANQGSEA. V was clipped by 5 bases and J by 5 bases, with 13 bases between them. The CDR3 runs 13 residues. Sample: peripheral blood. This chain uses TRBV29-1 with TRBJ2-1, with D uncertain. The source of this sequence is a man aged 30 to 45 with active or convalescent COVID-19. The CDR3 region has the DNA TGCAGCGTTCCTCGCCCGAGAGACAATGAGCAGTTCTTC. Its translation: CSVPRPRDNEQFF.